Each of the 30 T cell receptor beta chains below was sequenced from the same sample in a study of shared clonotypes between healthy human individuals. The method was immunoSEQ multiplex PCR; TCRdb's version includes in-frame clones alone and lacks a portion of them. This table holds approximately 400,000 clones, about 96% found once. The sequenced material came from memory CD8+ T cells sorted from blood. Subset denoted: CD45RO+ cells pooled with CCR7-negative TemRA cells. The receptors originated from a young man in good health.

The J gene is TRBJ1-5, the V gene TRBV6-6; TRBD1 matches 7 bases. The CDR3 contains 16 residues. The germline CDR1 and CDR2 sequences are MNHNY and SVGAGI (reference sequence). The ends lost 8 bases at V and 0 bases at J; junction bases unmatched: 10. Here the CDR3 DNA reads TGTGCCAGCGCCCCTGGGACAGTCATTAGCAATCAGCCCCAGCATTTT. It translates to CASAPGTVISNQPQHF.

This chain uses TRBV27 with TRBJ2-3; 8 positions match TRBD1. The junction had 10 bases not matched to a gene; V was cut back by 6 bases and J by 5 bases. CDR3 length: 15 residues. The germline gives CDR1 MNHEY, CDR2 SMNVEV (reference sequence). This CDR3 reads CASRRTGSQVDTQYF. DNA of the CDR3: TGTGCCAGCAGGAGGACAGGGTCGCAAGTAGATACGCAGTATTTT.

The CDR3 coding sequence is TGTGCCAGCAGCTTACTTGGTAGCGGGGAGCTGTTTTTT. It codes for CASSLLGSGELFF. V and J are TRBV11-3 and TRBJ2-2; D is uncertain. This CDR3 region has 13 residues. CDR1 and CDR2 (germline): SGHNT, YENEEA. V lost 2 bases to trimming and J lost 7 bases, with 8 bases between them. Drawing the rest from reference TRBV11-3 and TRBJ2-2, the complete variable domain is EAGVVQSPRYKIIEKKQPVAFWCNPISGHNTLYWYLQNLGQGPELLIRYENEEAVDDSQLPKDRFSAERLKGVDSTLKIQPAELGDSAVYLCASSLLGSGELFFGEGSRLTVL.

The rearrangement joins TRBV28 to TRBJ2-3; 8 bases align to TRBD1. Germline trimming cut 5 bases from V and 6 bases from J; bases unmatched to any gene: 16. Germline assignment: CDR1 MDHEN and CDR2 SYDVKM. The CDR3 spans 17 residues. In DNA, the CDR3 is TGTGCCAGCAGTCCATATGACAGGGGTGGCGCAGGGGATACGCAGTATTTT. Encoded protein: CASSPYDRGGAGDTQYF.

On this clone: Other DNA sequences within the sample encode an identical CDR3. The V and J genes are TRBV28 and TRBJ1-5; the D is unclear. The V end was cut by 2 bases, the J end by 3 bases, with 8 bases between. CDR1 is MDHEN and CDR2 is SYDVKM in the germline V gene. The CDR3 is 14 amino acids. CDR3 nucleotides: TGTGCCAGCAGTTTAGGAGGATCCAATCAGCCCCAGCATTTT. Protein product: CASSLGGSNQPQHF.

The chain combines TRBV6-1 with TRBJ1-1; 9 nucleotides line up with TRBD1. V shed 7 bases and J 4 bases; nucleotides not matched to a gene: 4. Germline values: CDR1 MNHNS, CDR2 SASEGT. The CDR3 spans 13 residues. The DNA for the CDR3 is TGTGCCAGCACTACGGACAGGGGCACTGAAGCTTTCTTT. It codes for CASTTDRGTEAFF.

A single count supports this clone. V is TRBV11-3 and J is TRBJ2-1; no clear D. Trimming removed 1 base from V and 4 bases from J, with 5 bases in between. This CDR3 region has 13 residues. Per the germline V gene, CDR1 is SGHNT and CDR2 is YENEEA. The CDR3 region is CASSLGFYNEQFF. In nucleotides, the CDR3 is TGTGCCAGCAGCTTAGGATTTTACAATGAGCAGTTCTTC.

The CDR3 nucleotides are TGTGCCAGCAGTGTTAGTGATTACGATGAAAGCTATGGCTACACCTTC. Amino acids: CASSVSDYDESYGYTF. The J gene is TRBJ1-2, the V gene TRBV2; D ambiguous. The CDR3 length is 16 residues. CDR1 is SNHLY and CDR2 is FYNNEI in the germline V gene. The V gene lost 4 bases and the J gene lost 4 bases, with 19 bases spanning the gap.

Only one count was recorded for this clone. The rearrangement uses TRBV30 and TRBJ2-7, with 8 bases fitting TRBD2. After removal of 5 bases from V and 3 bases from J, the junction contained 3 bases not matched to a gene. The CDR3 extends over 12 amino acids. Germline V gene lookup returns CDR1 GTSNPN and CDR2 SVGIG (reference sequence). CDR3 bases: TGTGCCTGGGGGACTAGGAGCTACGAGCAGTACTTC. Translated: CAWGTRSYEQYF.

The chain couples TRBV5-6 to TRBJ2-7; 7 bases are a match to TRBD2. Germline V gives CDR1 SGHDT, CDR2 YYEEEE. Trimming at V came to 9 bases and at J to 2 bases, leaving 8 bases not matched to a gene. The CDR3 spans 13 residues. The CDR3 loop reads CATEGGVPYEQYF. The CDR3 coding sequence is TGTGCCACGGAGGGAGGGGTGCCCTACGAGCAGTACTTC.

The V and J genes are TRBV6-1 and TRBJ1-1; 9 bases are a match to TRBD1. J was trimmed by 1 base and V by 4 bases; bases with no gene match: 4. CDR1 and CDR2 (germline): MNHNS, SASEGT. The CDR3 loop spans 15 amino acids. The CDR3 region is CASSVTGGRNTEAFF. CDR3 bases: TGTGCCAGCAGTGTGACAGGGGGTCGGAACACTGAAGCTTTCTTT.

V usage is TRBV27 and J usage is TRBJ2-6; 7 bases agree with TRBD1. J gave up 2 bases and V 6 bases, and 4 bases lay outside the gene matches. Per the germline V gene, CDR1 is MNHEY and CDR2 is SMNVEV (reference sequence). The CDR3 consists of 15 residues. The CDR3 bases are TGTGCCAGCAGAACCGACAGGGCTGGGGCCAACGTCCTGACTTTC. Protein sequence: CASRTDRAGANVLTF.

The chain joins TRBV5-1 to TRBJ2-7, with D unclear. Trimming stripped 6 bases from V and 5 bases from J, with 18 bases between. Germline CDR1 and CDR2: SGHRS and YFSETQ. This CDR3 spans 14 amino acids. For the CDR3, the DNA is TGCGCCAGCAACAAGGGAAGCTTTGTCGACGAGCAGTACTTC. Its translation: CASNKGSFVDEQYF.

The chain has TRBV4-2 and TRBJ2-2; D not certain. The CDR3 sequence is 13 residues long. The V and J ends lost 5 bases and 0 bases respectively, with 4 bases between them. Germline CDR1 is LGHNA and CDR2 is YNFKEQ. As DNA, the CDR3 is TGTGCCAGCAGCTTGGCGAACACCGGGGAGCTGTTTTTT. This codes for CASSLANTGELFF.

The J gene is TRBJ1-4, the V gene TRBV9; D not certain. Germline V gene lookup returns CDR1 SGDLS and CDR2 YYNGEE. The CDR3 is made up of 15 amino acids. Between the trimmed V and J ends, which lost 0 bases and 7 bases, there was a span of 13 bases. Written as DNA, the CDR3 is TGTGCCAGCAGCGTAGATTGGTCGGGGAGTGAAAAACTGTTTTTT. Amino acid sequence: CASSVDWSGSEKLFF.

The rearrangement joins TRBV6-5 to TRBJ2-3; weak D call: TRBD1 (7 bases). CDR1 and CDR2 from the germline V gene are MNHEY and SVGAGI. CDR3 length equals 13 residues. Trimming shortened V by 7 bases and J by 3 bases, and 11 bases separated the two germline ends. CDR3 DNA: TGTGCCAGCACACAGGGGAGGACAGATACGCAGTATTTT. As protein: CASTQGRTDTQYF.

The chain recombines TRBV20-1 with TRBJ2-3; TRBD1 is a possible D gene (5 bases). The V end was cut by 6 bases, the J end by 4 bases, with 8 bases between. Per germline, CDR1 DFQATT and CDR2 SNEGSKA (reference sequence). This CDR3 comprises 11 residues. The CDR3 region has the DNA TGCAGTGCCTTAGGGGCAGATACGCAGTATTTT. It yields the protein CSALGADTQYF.

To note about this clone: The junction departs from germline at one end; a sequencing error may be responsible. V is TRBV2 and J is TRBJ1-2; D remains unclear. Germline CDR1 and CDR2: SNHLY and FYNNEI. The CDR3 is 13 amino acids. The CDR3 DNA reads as TGTGCCAGCAGCGAAGGGAAATCTTATGGCTACACCTTC. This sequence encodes CASSEGKSYGYTF.

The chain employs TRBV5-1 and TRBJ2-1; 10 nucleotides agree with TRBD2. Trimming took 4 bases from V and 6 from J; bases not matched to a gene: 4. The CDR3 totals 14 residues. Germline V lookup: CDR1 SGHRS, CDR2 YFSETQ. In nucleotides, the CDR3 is TGCGCCAGCAGCCGGACTAGCGGAGGCAATGAGCAGTTCTTC. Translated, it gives CASSRTSGGNEQFF.

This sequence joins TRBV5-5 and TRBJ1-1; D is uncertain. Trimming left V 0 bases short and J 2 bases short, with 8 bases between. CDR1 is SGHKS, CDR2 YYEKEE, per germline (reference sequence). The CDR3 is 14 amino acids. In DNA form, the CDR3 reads TGTGCCAGCAGCTTGGCCGTCTTCAACACTGAAGCTTTCTTT. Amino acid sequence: CASSLAVFNTEAFF.

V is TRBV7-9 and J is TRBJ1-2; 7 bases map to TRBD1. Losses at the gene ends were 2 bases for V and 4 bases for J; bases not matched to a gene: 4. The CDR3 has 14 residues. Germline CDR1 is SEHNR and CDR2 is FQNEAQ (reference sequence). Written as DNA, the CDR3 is TGTGCCAGCAGCTTATCCGACAGGGCCTATGGCTACACCTTC. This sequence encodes CASSLSDRAYGYTF.

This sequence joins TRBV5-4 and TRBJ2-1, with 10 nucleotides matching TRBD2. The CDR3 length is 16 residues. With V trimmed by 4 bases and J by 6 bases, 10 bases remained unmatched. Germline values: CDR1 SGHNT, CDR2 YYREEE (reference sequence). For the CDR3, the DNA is TGTGCCAGCAGCCGATCCACCGGGACTAGCGTCAATGAGCAGTTCTTC. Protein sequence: CASSRSTGTSVNEQFF.

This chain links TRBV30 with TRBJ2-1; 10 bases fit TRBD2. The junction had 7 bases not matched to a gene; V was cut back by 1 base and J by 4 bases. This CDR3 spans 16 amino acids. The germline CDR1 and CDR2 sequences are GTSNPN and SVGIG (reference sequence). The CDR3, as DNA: TGTGCCTGGAGTGGGGTCGGACTAGCGGCTTACAATGAGCAGTTCTTC. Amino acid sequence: CAWSGVGLAAYNEQFF.

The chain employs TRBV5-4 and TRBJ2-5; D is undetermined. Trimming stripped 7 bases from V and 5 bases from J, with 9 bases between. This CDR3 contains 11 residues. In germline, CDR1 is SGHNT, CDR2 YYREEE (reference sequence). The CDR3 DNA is TGTGCCAGCGGCCAAGGGGAGACCCAGTACTTC. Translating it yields CASGQGETQYF.

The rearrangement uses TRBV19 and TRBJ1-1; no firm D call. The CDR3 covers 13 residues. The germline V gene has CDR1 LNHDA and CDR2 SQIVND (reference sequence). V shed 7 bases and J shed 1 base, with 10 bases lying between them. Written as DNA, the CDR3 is TGTGCCAGTAAATCCCTTCCGAACACTGAAGCTTTCTTT. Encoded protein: CASKSLPNTEAFF.

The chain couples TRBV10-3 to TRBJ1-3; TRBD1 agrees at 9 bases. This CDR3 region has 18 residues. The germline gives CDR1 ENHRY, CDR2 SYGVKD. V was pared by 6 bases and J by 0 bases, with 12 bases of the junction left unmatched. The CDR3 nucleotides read TGTGCCATCAGGACCGGGACAGGGAGGGACCGCTCTGGAAACACCATATATTTT. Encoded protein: CAIRTGTGRDRSGNTIYF.

The CDR3 region is CASSGTSGRADEQFF. As DNA, the CDR3 is TGTGCCAGCAGTGGGACTAGCGGGAGGGCCGATGAGCAGTTCTTC. V gene TRBV28 combines with J gene TRBJ2-1; 16 bases agree with TRBD2. CDR1 MDHEN and CDR2 SYDVKM come from the germline V gene. This CDR3 has 15 residues. Losses at the gene ends were 5 bases for V and 8 bases for J; bases not matched to a gene: 3.

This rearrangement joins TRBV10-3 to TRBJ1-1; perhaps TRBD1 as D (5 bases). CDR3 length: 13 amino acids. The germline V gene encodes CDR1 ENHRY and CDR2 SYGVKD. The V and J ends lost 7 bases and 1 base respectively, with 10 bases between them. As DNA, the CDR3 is TGTGCCATCACCAGGGATCCGAACACTGAAGCTTTCTTT. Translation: CAITRDPNTEAFF.

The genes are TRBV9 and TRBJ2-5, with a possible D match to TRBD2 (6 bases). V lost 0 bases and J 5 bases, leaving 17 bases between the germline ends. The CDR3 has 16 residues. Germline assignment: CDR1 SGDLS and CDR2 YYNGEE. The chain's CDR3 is CASSVEVGPEGETQYF. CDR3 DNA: TGTGCCAGCAGCGTAGAAGTCGGGCCGGAGGGGGAGACCCAGTACTTC.

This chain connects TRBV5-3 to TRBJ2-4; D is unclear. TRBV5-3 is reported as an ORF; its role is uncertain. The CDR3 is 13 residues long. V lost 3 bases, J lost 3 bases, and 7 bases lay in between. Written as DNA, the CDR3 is TGTGCCAGAAGCTCTCGCGACAAAAACATTCAGTACTTC. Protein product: CARSSRDKNIQYF.